The source of this TCR beta chain is a study of blood T cells in healthy people across ages. Then a second PCR, running about 7 to 11 cycles, was carried out with a sample-barcoded 5' primer and a J-beta primer mix. Using its own MiXCR run on the 5' RACE reads, TCRdb lists one record per CDR3 protein. This table holds approximately 800,000 distinct CDR3 sequences, around 68% found once. The sample taken for sequencing was blood. The TCR sequence derives from a man younger than 45 in good health.

Here the CDR3 reads CSVVRDRGSYEQYF. CDR3 bases: TGCAGCGTTGTCCGGGACAGGGGCAGCTACGAGCAGTACTTC. J is TRBJ2-7 and V is TRBV29-1, with 10 bases aligning to TRBD1. Germline V gene lookup returns CDR1 SQVTM and CDR2 ANQGSEA. The CDR3 runs to 14 residues. The junction had 6 bases not matched to a gene; V was cut back by 4 bases and J by 3 bases.